Listed below are T cell receptor beta chains from one sample, sequenced in a study of T cells in Graves' hyperthyroidism and ophthalmopathy. TCRdb re-called the multiplex PCR reads with MiXCR, one entry per CDR3 protein. This table holds about 570,000 distinct CDR3 sequences, 14% found once. Sequenced: blood. The source is a woman aged 40 to 55 with Graves' hyperthyroidism. Each CDR3 is given with its conserved first and last residue.

TRBV7-9	TRBJ2-7	CASSLEGLAGSAREQYF
TRBV6-5	TRBJ2-5	CASSYSPWGIGETQYF
TRBV20-1	TRBJ1-4	CSAWSDEKLFF
TRBV2	TRBJ1-2	CASSEEGQIYGYTF
TRBV6-9	TRBJ1-2	CASSYLGVDGYTF
TRBV20-1	TRBJ1-5	CSARQNSLVNQPQHF
TRBV18	TRBJ2-1	CASSPRQGLGGEQFF
TRBV20-1	TRBJ2-7	CSARKATGTSKYEQYF
TRBV4-2	TRBJ1-2	CASSREAAGELGGYTF
TRBV29-1	TRBJ2-5	CSVDEGGRGETQYF
TRBV5-1	TRBJ2-7	CASSLEFEGAPYEQYF
TRBV24-1	TRBJ2-1	CATSDLQGYNEQFF
TRBV9	TRBJ2-7	CASSVGTSGSGDEQYF
TRBV28	TRBJ1-1	CASSLDRGLMAEAFF
TRBV6-1	TRBJ2-6	CASSSQVSGANVLTF
TRBV15	TRBJ1-5	CATSRAGNSNQPQHF
TRBV10-2	TRBJ2-7	CASSFTWREGNEQYF
TRBV29-1	TRBJ2-5	CSVDGNQETQYF
TRBV2	TRBJ2-5	CASVPTGGGETQYF
TRBV12-3/TRBV12-4	TRBJ2-5	CASSLGGAGETQYF
TRBV2	TRBJ1-6	CASSGVLQGRLESPLHF
TRBV3-1	TRBJ2-1	CASSQDTSNEQFF
TRBV28	TRBJ2-6	CASSSGAIGANVLTF
TRBV27	TRBJ1-6	CASSTSSGLNSPLHF
TRBV25-1	TRBJ2-3	CASSIGTQAGADTQYF
TRBV7-2	TRBJ2-2	CASSLVREDTGELFF
TRBV12-3/TRBV12-4	TRBJ1-1	CATLGVGTEAFF
TRBV29-1	TRBJ2-2	CSVGDLAGGRWGELFF
TRBV2	TRBJ1-2	CASSPQGADYGYTF
TRBV19	TRBJ1-5	CASSFGTGINQPQHF
TRBV5-1	TRBJ1-4	CASSLEGQGREKLFF
TRBV15	TRBJ1-4	CAVGRLEKLFF